This T cell receptor (beta chain) is drawn from a study of T cells after yellow fever vaccination. The sample holds a few counts of this clonotype. The antigen is undetermined. UMIs were added to TCR cDNA along with a universal primer site when it was made by 5'RACE template switching. TCRdb re-derived calls from the 5' RACE reads in MiXCR, one entry per CDR3 protein. The sample contains about 580,000 distinct CDR3 sequences, roughly 17% of which appear only once. Study findings and constraints: Weaker, the secondary response peaked sooner, at day 5 versus 15. In post-booster samples, most primary-vaccination clones reappeared (approximately 96% CD4, roughly 90% CD8). The appearance of a small share of clonotypes in both CD4 and CD8 compartments was observed.

This TCR was sampled from a man younger than 35 who received the YFV17D yellow fever vaccine. The starting material was PBMCs, obtained 5 days after the first yellow fever vaccination.

The chain's CDR3 is CASSPTGDQETQYF. DNA for the CDR3: TGTGCCAGCTCCCCTACAGGAGATCAAGAGACCCAGTACTTC. This chain uses TRBV19 with TRBJ2-5; possibly TRBD1 for D (5 bases). The CDR3 loop spans 14 amino acids. CDR1 LNHDA and CDR2 SQIVND come from the germline V gene (reference sequence). Trimming removed 9 bases at V and 2 bases at J, with 16 bases between.